The rows below give T cell receptor beta chains drawn from one sample of a study of monozygotic twins with inflammatory bowel disease. After re-calling the 5' RACE reads, TCRdb lists one entry per CDR3 protein, DNA absent. The table for this sample gives roughly 160,000 distinct CDR3 sequences. What was sequenced was blood. These receptors came from a human donor with ulcerative colitis or Crohn's disease, or a healthy co-twin of an affected twin (not recorded which). Both conserved end residues are part of each CDR3.

j_call | v_call | cdr3_aa
TRBJ2-3 | TRBV21-1 | CASSKILAETRGATDTQYF
TRBJ2-7 | TRBV9 | CASSVGGTDYEQYF
TRBJ1-1 | TRBV30 | CAWITVAEAFF
TRBJ2-1 | TRBV7-2 | CASSPQGTGSEQFF
TRBJ2-1 | TRBV6-2/TRBV6-3 | CASSYPRAEGGNEQFF
TRBJ2-3 | TRBV20-1 | CSAKGAVDTQYF
TRBJ2-7 | TRBV5-1 | CASSATSGRKTYEQYF
TRBJ2-1 | TRBV7-9 | CASSSTQRDYNEQFF
TRBJ2-5 | TRBV20-1 | CSASRTGSQETQYF
TRBJ1-1 | TRBV20-1 | CSARDLGQGRMNTEAFF
TRBJ1-1 | TRBV6-1 | CASSKGVQGDTEAFF
TRBJ2-1 | TRBV20-1 | CSARSGGASYNEQFF
TRBJ2-3 | TRBV12-3/TRBV12-4 | CASSFYGGTDTQYF
TRBJ1-6 | TRBV6-1 | CASTKGQNNSPLHF
TRBJ2-5 | TRBV7-9 | CASLIAGEETQYF
TRBJ2-1 | TRBV10-3 | CAISESGRGYDEQFF
TRBJ1-6 | TRBV7-2 | CASSSRVGDSPLHF
TRBJ2-7 | TRBV9 | CASSVAHGDAAEQYF
TRBJ1-6 | TRBV4-2 | CASSQEENGLASPLHF
TRBJ2-2 | TRBV20-1 | CSATKQGSGELFF
TRBJ1-2 | TRBV7-9 | CASSKRTGGNGYTF
TRBJ2-1 | TRBV6-5 | CASGSSGSNEQFF
TRBJ2-6 | TRBV20-1 | CSARASRVSGANVLTF
TRBJ2-1 | TRBV30 | CAWSREVNNEQFF
TRBJ2-2 | TRBV7-7 | CASSLAAAANTGELFF
TRBJ2-7 | TRBV20-1 | CSAPWAGTSGIYEQYF
TRBJ1-1 | TRBV10-3 | CAIKGTDRDTEAFF
TRBJ2-2 | TRBV9 | CASSVGPRLNTGELFF
TRBJ2-5 | TRBV5-4 | CASSRADRGPETQYF
TRBJ2-4 | TRBV20-1 | CSAPGWVRNMQYF
TRBJ1-1 | TRBV5-1 | CASSLELETEAFF
TRBJ2-7 | TRBV21-1 | CASSSGQGASYEQYF
TRBJ1-2 | TRBV12-3/TRBV12-4 | CASSLRKLNYGYTF
TRBJ2-6 | TRBV7-3 | CASSPAPISGANVLTF
TRBJ1-1 | TRBV5-6 | CASSLDPAGPPEAFF
TRBJ2-1 | TRBV30 | CAWSRGTREGNEQFF
TRBJ2-3 | TRBV25-1 | CASGEGQKKGDTQYF
TRBJ1-1 | TRBV7-2 | CASSWTGNTEAFF
TRBJ2-2 | TRBV4-1 | CASSQEQGKNTGELFF
TRBJ1-4 | TRBV15 | CATSRDGQKLFF
TRBJ1-2 | TRBV30 | CAWGRVLFEGSYGYTF
TRBJ2-2 | TRBV14 | CASSSALNTGELFF
TRBJ1-1 | TRBV19 | CASSWTGGETEAFF
TRBJ2-1 | TRBV7-2 | CASSYRQAPYNEQFF
TRBJ1-1 | TRBV20-1 | CSARPGSGTEAFF
TRBJ2-7 | TRBV5-6 | CASSRDGLRENF
TRBJ2-5 | TRBV7-2 | CASSLVVVGIPKETQYF
TRBJ2-1 | TRBV12-3/TRBV12-4 | CASSVGLHEQFF